This T cell receptor beta chain was captured by sequencing in a study of cytomegalovirus exposure and HLA in healthy donors. As for the study in general: Across around 400 genotyped donors, approximately 80% landed in the Caucasian-associated ancestry cluster.

Study-wide findings and caveats: Sequences of the TCR beta chain were said to predict the HLA-A and HLA-B alleles of most subjects accurately. It was 150 to 200 TCR beta chains that were listed as cytomegalovirus-associated.

The PCR made use of 60 Vbeta and 13 Jbeta primers. The method was immunoSEQ multiplex PCR; TCRdb's version includes in-frame clones alone and lacks a portion of them. Here the sample spans more than 65,000 clones, 79% being singletons. This CDR3 is built from 15 residues. Germline V gene data show CDR1 as MNHNY and CDR2 as SVGAGI (reference sequence). J gave up 1 base and V 4 bases, and 7 bases lay outside the gene matches. This clone has only a few counts. Its antigen remains unknown. This clonotype was obtained from a woman aged 40 to 50 in good health and CMV-seropositive. The V and J genes are TRBV6-6 and TRBJ2-7; 7 nucleotides align to TRBD2. Sequenced: PBMCs. CDR3 sequence: CASSSPGLVSYEQYF. CDR3 in DNA: TGTGCCAGCAGTTCCCCCGGACTAGTTTCCTACGAGCAGTACTTC.